One sample yielded the 23 T cell receptor beta chains listed below, sequenced in a study of blood T cell repertoires in COVID-19. Data came from immunoSEQ multiplex PCR; TCRdb stores just in-frame clones and leaves some out. The table lists about 190,000 clones, more than 70% of them singletons, with approximately 4% in the top ten. Input material: peripheral blood. Receptor source: a human donor in a cohort sampled during active COVID-19.

This chain connects TRBV7-8 to TRBJ1-1; a possible D gene is TRBD1 (5 bases). The CDR3 extends over 13 amino acids. Germline V gene lookup returns CDR1 SGHVS and CDR2 FQNEAQ. Trimming left V 0 bases short and J 6 bases short, with 8 bases between. The CDR3 loop reads CASSLAQGSEAFF. CDR3 nucleotide sequence: TGTGCCAGCAGCTTAGCGCAGGGCTCTGAAGCTTTCTTT.

This chain's CDR3 is CASSLGPGQGRGGNQPQHF. CDR3 nucleotide sequence: TGTGCCAGCAGCTTAGGTCCGGGACAGGGGCGGGGAGGCAATCAGCCCCAGCATTTT. The chain recombines TRBV7-2 with TRBJ1-5; 10 bases map to TRBD1. CDR3 length: 19 residues. Germline V gives CDR1 SGHTA, CDR2 FQGNSA. Trimming removed 1 base from V and 2 bases from J; junction bases left unmatched: 11.

Points on this clone: One junction end disagrees with the germline gene, perhaps due to a read error. The V gene is TRBV2, the J gene TRBJ2-7; 10 positions agree with TRBD1. Per germline, CDR1 SNHLY and CDR2 FYNNEI. This CDR3 region has 18 residues. Here the CDR3 reads CASSEAHTGQGVSYEQYF. CDR3 nucleotide sequence: TGTGCCAGCAGCGAAGCCCATACCGGACAGGGGGTATCCTACGAGCAGTACTTC.

The chain links TRBV6-2 or TRBV6-3 to TRBJ2-1, with 9 bases lining up with TRBD1. Trimming removed 6 bases from V and 3 bases from J; junction bases left unmatched: 6. Germline-derived CDR1 and CDR2 are MNHEY and SVGEGT. This CDR3 is 15 amino acids long. CDR3 sequence reads: CASSHWTGVYNEQFF. The CDR3 DNA is TGTGCCAGCAGCCATTGGACAGGGGTCTACAATGAGCAGTTCTTC.

The V gene is TRBV9, the J gene TRBJ1-4; 8 bases fit TRBD1. There are 14 residues in the CDR3. CDR1 is SGDLS and CDR2 is YYNGEE in the germline V gene. J gave up 6 bases and V 3 bases, and 4 bases lay outside the gene matches. The DNA of the CDR3 is TGTGCCAGCAGCGCGGGACAGGCCTATGAAAAACTGTTTTTT. Its translation: CASSAGQAYEKLFF.

The gene calls are TRBV28 and TRBJ1-1, with D unclear. Germline loops: CDR1 MDHEN, CDR2 SYDVKM. CDR3 length: 17 residues. Deletions cut 5 bases from V and 0 bases from J, with 19 bases between. CDR3 sequence reads: CASSQKLGGNLNTEAFF. CDR3 bases: TGTGCCAGCAGTCAGAAATTGGGAGGGAATTTGAACACTGAAGCTTTCTTT.

The chain has TRBV28 and TRBJ2-3, with 7 nucleotides matching TRBD2. The CDR3 runs 16 residues. The germline V gene encodes CDR1 MDHEN and CDR2 SYDVKM. The V and J ends lost 4 bases and 3 bases, in that order; junction bases with no gene match: 10. CDR3 DNA sequence: TGTGCCAGCAGTTCAGCAAGCGGGGTGGGAACAGATACGCAGTATTTT. It is translated as CASSSASGVGTDTQYF.

This sequence joins TRBV10-3 and TRBJ2-7, with TRBD1 matching 12 bases. Germline lookup yields CDR1 ENHRY and CDR2 SYGVKD. J gave up 7 bases and V 5 bases, and 9 bases lay outside the gene matches. The CDR3 loop spans 15 amino acids. CDR3 region: CAISTGTGGLGEQYF. The CDR3 coding sequence is TGTGCCATCAGTACCGGGACAGGGGGCCTCGGGGAGCAGTACTTC.

The V and J genes are TRBV24-1 and TRBJ2-7; 8 bases fit TRBD1. The germline V gene has CDR1 KGHDR and CDR2 SFDVKD. This CDR3 is 15 amino acids long. V shed 4 bases and J 2 bases; nucleotides not matched to a gene: 6. CDR3 sequence (DNA): TGTGCCACCAGTGACCCGGGACAGGATCCCTACGAGCAGTACTTC. It yields the protein CATSDPGQDPYEQYF.

This chain joins TRBV4-3 and TRBJ2-7, with D unresolved. The germline V gene has CDR1 LGHNA and CDR2 YSLEER. Trimming removed 0 bases at V and 3 bases at J, with 9 bases between. The CDR3 is 14 residues long. The CDR3 DNA is TGCGCCAGCAGCCAAGAAACACGCAGCTACGAGCAGTACTTC. Translation gives CASSQETRSYEQYF.

This clone was seen more than once but under ten times. V and J are TRBV28 and TRBJ2-2; TRBD2 agrees at 14 bases. The CDR3 is 19 amino acids. V gave up 6 bases and J gave up 6 bases; unmatched junction bases: 15. Germline V gene lookup returns CDR1 MDHEN and CDR2 SYDVKM. CDR3 sequence: CASSTALVGLAGAAGELFF. CDR3 DNA sequence: TGTGCCAGCAGCACCGCCTTGGTGGGACTAGCGGGAGCGGCCGGGGAGCTGTTTTTT.

The chain joins TRBV5-5 to TRBJ1-5; 7 nucleotides match TRBD1. Germline assignment: CDR1 SGHKS and CDR2 YYEKEE (reference sequence). V was pared by 2 bases and J by 5 bases, with 10 bases of the junction left unmatched. This CDR3 is 16 amino acids long. The CDR3 DNA sequence: TGTGCCAGCAGCTTAGAAACCCAGGGGGGCCATCAGCCCCAGCATTTT. Protein product: CASSLETQGGHQPQHF. Combining the CDR3 with reference TRBV5-5 and TRBJ1-5 gives the whole variable domain DAGVTQSPTHLIKTRGQQVTLRCSPISGHKSVSWYQQVLGQGPQFIFQYYEKEERGRGNFPDRFSARQFPNYSSELNVNALLLGDSALYLCASSLETQGGHQPQHFGDGTRLSIL.

The chain carries TRBV5-1 and TRBJ2-1; D is unresolved. V was cut by 0 bases and J by 6 bases, with 4 bases left in between. The CDR3 has 12 residues. Looked up from germline, CDR1 is SGHRS and CDR2 is YFSETQ. CDR3 region: CASSLGSNEQFF. The CDR3 region has the DNA TGCGCCAGCAGCTTGGGCAGCAATGAGCAGTTCTTC.

The chain links TRBV14 to TRBJ2-3, with TRBD2 identical over 10 bases. J gave up 7 bases and V 2 bases, and 9 bases lay outside the gene matches. This CDR3 region has 16 residues. Germline CDR1 is SGHDN and CDR2 is FVKESK. In DNA form, the CDR3 reads TGTGCCAGCAGCCAAATGAGCGGGAGGGCCTCAAATACGCAGTATTTT. This codes for CASSQMSGRASNTQYF. The entire variable domain, with the rest obtained from reference TRBV14 and TRBJ2-3, is as follows: EAGVTQFPSHSVIEKGQTVTLRCDPISGHDNLYWYRRVMGKEIKFLLHFVKESKQDESGMPNNRFLAERTGGTYSTLKVQPAELEDSGVYFCASSQMSGRASNTQYFGPGTRLTVL.

The CDR3 is CASSFIPGVRGEQYF. Written as DNA, the CDR3 is TGTGCCAGCAGCTTTATCCCAGGGGTTCGGGGCGAGCAGTACTTC. This chain joins TRBV7-9 and TRBJ2-7, with D maybe TRBD1 (6 bases). Germline CDR1 SEHNR, CDR2 FQNEAQ (reference sequence). The CDR3 length is 15 residues. With 3 bases removed from V and 6 bases from J, the gap between germline ends came to 18 bases. Full variable domain (rest looked up from reference TRBV7-9 and TRBJ2-7): DTGVSQNPRHKITKRGQNVTFRCDPISEHNRLYWYRQTLGQGPEFLTYFQNEAQLEKSRLLSDRFSAERPKGSFSTLEIQRTEQGDSAMYLCASSFIPGVRGEQYFGPGTRLTVT.

This chain uses TRBV4-1 with TRBJ2-3; 7 bases agree with TRBD2. Germline trimming cut 2 bases from V and 2 bases from J; bases unmatched to any gene: 10. The CDR3 totals 17 residues. Germline CDR1 and CDR2: MGHRA and YSYEKL. CDR3 sequence (DNA): TGCGCCAGCAGCCAACCACGACTAGCTGACATCACAGATACGCAGTATTTT. Translating gives CASSQPRLADITDTQYF.

The V call is TRBV11-2, the J call TRBJ1-1; weak D call: TRBD1 (5 bases). The V gene's germline CDR1 is SGHAT and CDR2 FQNNGV. CDR3 length equals 12 residues. V lost 5 bases to trimming and J lost 7 bases, with 11 bases between them. The chain's CDR3 is CASSGDRIEAFF. The CDR3, as DNA: TGTGCCAGCAGCGGCGACAGAATTGAAGCTTTCTTT.

The V gene is TRBV5-1, the J gene TRBJ1-2, with D perhaps TRBD1 (6 bases). CDR1 and CDR2 (germline): SGHRS, YFSETQ. The V gene lost 0 bases and the J gene lost 7 bases, with 7 bases spanning the gap. The CDR3 contains 12 residues. Here the CDR3 DNA reads TGCGCCAGCAGCTTGGACAGGGCTGGCTACACCTTC. This codes for CASSLDRAGYTF.

The rearrangement joins TRBV4-2 to TRBJ1-2; a weak D match, TRBD1 (6 bases). CDR1 and CDR2 from the germline V gene are LGHNA and YNFKEQ. The CDR3 runs to 15 residues. The V and J ends lost 0 bases and 11 bases respectively, with 19 bases between them. The CDR3: CASSQDLRGGSWYTF. The CDR3, as DNA: TGTGCCAGCAGCCAAGATCTCAGGGGCGGCTCTTGGTACACCTTC.

V and J are TRBV7-2 and TRBJ1-3; 7 bases agree with TRBD1. With V trimmed by 3 bases and J by 4 bases, 9 bases remained unmatched. The CDR3 consists of 16 residues. Looked up from germline, CDR1 is SGHTA and CDR2 is FQGNSA. As DNA, the CDR3 is TGTGCCAGCAGCTTCGGACAGGAGGGGTTAGGAAACACCATATATTTT. Its protein is CASSFGQEGLGNTIYF.

The J gene is TRBJ1-1, the V gene TRBV28; 9 bases are shared with TRBD1. The length of the CDR3 is 14 residues. J lost 6 bases, V lost 5 bases, and 7 bases had no gene match. Per germline, CDR1 MDHEN and CDR2 SYDVKM. The CDR3 region is CASSEPGQGAEAFF. CDR3 nucleotide sequence: TGTGCCAGCAGTGAACCGGGACAGGGAGCTGAAGCTTTCTTT.

V gene TRBV9 combines with J gene TRBJ2-7, with 8 bases that match TRBD1. This CDR3 contains 15 residues. J gave up 3 bases and V 3 bases, and 8 bases lay outside the gene matches. CDR1 is SGDLS, CDR2 YYNGEE, per germline. CDR3 in amino acids: CASSERADRVYEQYF. CDR3 DNA: TGTGCCAGCAGCGAGAGAGCGGACAGGGTCTACGAGCAGTACTTC.

Comment on this clone: The same CDR3 is also encoded by other DNA sequences in this sample. V is TRBV6-5 and J is TRBJ1-1, with unresolved D. Looked up from germline, CDR1 is MNHEY and CDR2 is SVGAGI. Trimming removed 0 bases at V and 2 bases at J, with 4 bases between. The CDR3 totals 13 residues. The CDR3 is CASSYSRNTEAFF. CDR3 nucleotides: TGTGCCAGCAGTTACTCCCGTAACACTGAAGCTTTCTTT.